Below, one TCR beta chain is given with its context. The antigen remains undetermined. PCR used 60 Vbeta primers and 13 Jbeta primers. Clones were sequenced by immunoSEQ multiplex PCR, and TCRdb holds only the in-frame ones, with some missing. The sample holds more than 95,000 clones; approximately 11% are singletons and the top ten take approximately 15%. Germline V gene data show CDR1 as MNHNY and CDR2 as SVGAGI (reference sequence). The CDR3 totals 16 residues. J lost 3 bases, V lost 5 bases, and 9 bases had no gene match. This specimen comes from a study of cytomegalovirus exposure and HLA in healthy donors. Findings and caveats of the study: A few chains tied to CMV proved CMV antigen-specific in vitro.

The rearrangement uses TRBV6-6 and TRBJ2-1; 8 bases map to TRBD2. The receptor comes from a man aged 35-49 years in good health and CMV-seropositive. Sequencing was done on a sample of PBMCs. The chain's CDR3 is CASSSGGSPDYNEQFF. For the CDR3, the DNA is TGTGCCAGCAGTAGCGGGGGAAGCCCTGACTACAATGAGCAGTTCTTC.